These T cell receptor beta chains were read from a single sample in a study of cytotoxic CD8 clonotypes in ibrutinib-treated CLL. Here immunoSEQ multiplex PCR was the method, and the copy in TCRdb shows in-frame clones only, minus some. Among approximately 26,000 clones listed, over 65% were seen once. The sample here was PBMCs, taken after 12 months of ibrutinib treatment. The receptors were sampled from a human donor with chronic lymphocytic leukemia. Each CDR3 is given with its conserved first and last residue. A D gene is named only where the DNA matches it firmly. Clone size is stated in some rows and not others, as once, few, many or a class when expanded.

V gene: TRBV7-2
clone size: .
J gene: TRBJ2-5
D gene: TRBD2
CDR3 DNA: TGTGCCAGCAGCTTAGATGGCGGGGGGGGGAAGACCCAGTACTTC
CDR3 protein: CASSLDGGGGKTQYF

V gene: TRBV5-1
clone size: .
J gene: TRBJ2-1
D gene: .
CDR3 DNA: TGCGCCAGCAGCTTCGAAAGTTCTTTTTACAATGAGCAGTTCTTC
CDR3 protein: CASSFESSFYNEQFF

V gene: TRBV5-1
clone size: .
J gene: TRBJ2-7
D gene: TRBD1
CDR3 DNA: TGCGCCAGCAGCCCCCGGGACAGGGGATTGATGGACGAGCAGTACTTC
CDR3 protein: CASSPRDRGLMDEQYF

V gene: TRBV6-5
clone size: .
J gene: TRBJ2-7
D gene: .
CDR3 DNA: TGTGCCAGCAGTTACCCCCACAGGGAAGGTAAGTTC
CDR3 protein: CASSYPHREGKF

V gene: TRBV7-9
clone size: .
J gene: TRBJ2-7
D gene: TRBD1
CDR3 DNA: TGTGCCAGCAGTCATCCCGGGGACAGTAACTACGAGCAGTACTTC
CDR3 protein: CASSHPGDSNYEQYF

V gene: TRBV5-1
clone size: .
J gene: TRBJ2-3
D gene: .
CDR3 DNA: TGCGCCAGCGGCCTCGGGGGAAACACAGATACGCAGTATTTT
CDR3 protein: CASGLGGNTDTQYF

V gene: TRBV13
clone size: .
J gene: TRBJ2-7
D gene: .
CDR3 DNA: TGTGCCAGCAGCCGATCCAGACAGGCCCACGAGCAGTACTTC
CDR3 protein: CASSRSRQAHEQYF

V gene: TRBV19
clone size: .
J gene: TRBJ1-5
D gene: .
CDR3 DNA: TGTGCCAGTAGTTCTGGGGGAAGTAGCAATCAGCCCCAGCATTTT
CDR3 protein: CASSSGGSSNQPQHF

V gene: TRBV19
clone size: .
J gene: TRBJ1-6
D gene: .
CDR3 DNA: TGTGCCGGGAGGGAGTCCGAAAATTCACCCCTCCACTTT
CDR3 protein: CAGRESENSPLHF

V gene: TRBV5-1
clone size: .
J gene: TRBJ2-1
D gene: .
CDR3 DNA: TGCGCCAGCAGCTTGGGCGGGTGGGCCTACAATGAGCAGTTCTTC
CDR3 protein: CASSLGGWAYNEQFF

V gene: TRBV7-3
clone size: .
J gene: TRBJ2-2
D gene: TRBD1
CDR3 DNA: TGTGCCAGCAGCTCAACAGGGGAGACCGGGGAGCTGTTTTTT
CDR3 protein: CASSSTGETGELFF

V gene: TRBV5-1
clone size: .
J gene: TRBJ1-6
D gene: TRBD1
CDR3 DNA: TGCGCCAGCAGCGGAGGGGGCGCGAGTTCACCCCTCCACTTT
CDR3 protein: CASSGGGASSPLHF

V gene: TRBV15
clone size: .
J gene: TRBJ2-5
D gene: TRBD2
CDR3 DNA: TGTGCCACCAGCCCAATCCAGCGGGGGGGCGGAGAGACCCAGTACTTC
CDR3 protein: CATSPIQRGGGETQYF

V gene: TRBV5-1
clone size: .
J gene: TRBJ1-1
D gene: TRBD1
CDR3 DNA: TGCGCCAGCAGCTTTACGACAGGGGCTAACACTGAAGCTTTCTTT
CDR3 protein: CASSFTTGANTEAFF

V gene: TRBV4-1
clone size: once
J gene: TRBJ2-2
D gene: TRBD1
CDR3 DNA: TGCGCCAGCAGCCAAGATATACAGGGGACACTGAACACCGGGGAGCTGTTTTTT
CDR3 protein: CASSQDIQGTLNTGELFF

V gene: TRBV28
clone size: .
J gene: TRBJ2-2
D gene: .
CDR3 DNA: TGTGCCAGCAGTTTAGCCATTTTAGCTCGGGAGCTGTTTTTT
CDR3 protein: CASSLAILARELFF

V gene: TRBV7-9
clone size: .
J gene: TRBJ1-1
D gene: .
CDR3 DNA: TGTGCCAGCAGCTTAGGGGTCGGGCCGAACACTGAAGCTTTCTTT
CDR3 protein: CASSLGVGPNTEAFF

V gene: TRBV7-9
clone size: .
J gene: TRBJ2-5
D gene: .
CDR3 DNA: TGTGCCAGCAGCTTACTGGGTCAGGGGAAGACCCAGTACTTC
CDR3 protein: CASSLLGQGKTQYF

V gene: TRBV7-2
clone size: .
J gene: TRBJ1-2
D gene: TRBD1
CDR3 DNA: TGTGCCAGCAGCCTGGGACAGGGGGCGCTTAGTTGGGGCTACACCTTC
CDR3 protein: CASSLGQGALSWGYTF

V gene: TRBV9
clone size: few
J gene: TRBJ1-5
D gene: .
CDR3 DNA: TGTGCCAGCAGCCGGGGGGTATACAATCAGCCCCAGCATTTT
CDR3 protein: CASSRGVYNQPQHF

V gene: TRBV19
clone size: few
J gene: TRBJ2-2
D gene: .
CDR3 DNA: TGTGCCAGTAGCATACTGCCGAACACCGGGGAGCTGTTTTTT
CDR3 protein: CASSILPNTGELFF

V gene: TRBV7-8
clone size: .
J gene: TRBJ2-3
D gene: .
CDR3 DNA: TGTGCCAGCAGCTTAGTGTGGCAGGGTGATACGCAGTATTTT
CDR3 protein: CASSLVWQGDTQYF

V gene: TRBV4-1
clone size: .
J gene: TRBJ1-2
D gene: .
CDR3 DNA: TGCGCCAGCAGCCCGGGGGCTCTACCCCTGAGGATCTATGGCTACACCTTC
CDR3 protein: CASSPGALPLRIYGYTF

V gene: TRBV4-3
clone size: .
J gene: TRBJ2-1
D gene: .
CDR3 DNA: TGCGCCAGCAGCCCCTCAGAGGGAGGTGAGCAGTTCTTC
CDR3 protein: CASSPSEGGEQFF

V gene: TRBV7-8
clone size: .
J gene: TRBJ2-7
D gene: .
CDR3 DNA: TGTGCCAGCAGCTTAGACGCGTCCTACGAGCAGTACTTC
CDR3 protein: CASSLDASYEQYF

V gene: TRBV4-1
clone size: .
J gene: TRBJ1-5
D gene: .
CDR3 DNA: TGCGCCAGCAGCCAAGATCGCAGCAATCAGCCCCAGCATTTT
CDR3 protein: CASSQDRSNQPQHF

V gene: TRBV18
clone size: .
J gene: TRBJ2-7
D gene: .
CDR3 DNA: TGTGCCAGCTCACCGCGGGGTTTCGACGAGCAGTACTTC
CDR3 protein: CASSPRGFDEQYF

V gene: TRBV7-6
clone size: .
J gene: TRBJ2-3
D gene: TRBD2
CDR3 DNA: TGTGCCAGCAGCTTAGGTGCTAGCGGGGGAAAAGATACGCAGTATTTT
CDR3 protein: CASSLGASGGKDTQYF

V gene: TRBV5-1
clone size: .
J gene: TRBJ2-7
D gene: .
CDR3 DNA: TGCGCCAGCATGCTGGAGCCCACCTACGAGCAGTACTTC
CDR3 protein: CASMLEPTYEQYF

V gene: TRBV19
clone size: .
J gene: TRBJ1-5
D gene: TRBD1
CDR3 DNA: TGTGCCAGTAACCACAGGGGGCGGTGGAATCAGCCCCAGCATTTT
CDR3 protein: CASNHRGRWNQPQHF

V gene: TRBV5-1
clone size: .
J gene: TRBJ1-1
D gene: .
CDR3 DNA: TGCGCCAGCAGCTTGATCCCAAGGACTGAAGCTTTCTTT
CDR3 protein: CASSLIPRTEAFF

V gene: TRBV7-9
clone size: .
J gene: TRBJ2-3
D gene: .
CDR3 DNA: TGTGCCAGCAGTATTAGGACAGTTATTGGCACAGATACGCAGTATTTT
CDR3 protein: CASSIRTVIGTDTQYF

V gene: TRBV19
clone size: .
J gene: TRBJ1-2
D gene: TRBD1
CDR3 DNA: TGTGCCACCCGGGACAGGGGGCTCAACTATGGCTACACCTTC
CDR3 protein: CATRDRGLNYGYTF

V gene: TRBV19
clone size: .
J gene: TRBJ1-1
D gene: .
CDR3 DNA: TGTGCCAGTGGCGCGTCGAACACTGAAGCTTTCTTT
CDR3 protein: CASGASNTEAFF